This T cell receptor beta chain was profiled in a study of blood T cells in healthy people across ages. The CDR3 covers 13 residues. Germline values: CDR1 LGHNA, CDR2 YNFKEQ. V was pared by 1 base and J by 1 base, with 2 bases between. At least ten counts were recorded for this clonotype. Sample-barcoded 5' priming and a J-beta primer mix drove a second PCR of roughly 6 to 12 cycles. MiXCR was run by TCRdb on the 5' RACE reads, yielding one entry per CDR3 protein. The sample shows about 1.6 million distinct CDR3 sequences, about 31% of them seen only once. Researchers isolated at least 7 million PBMCs per sample.

The sequencing sample was made of blood. The V call is TRBV4-2, the J call TRBJ1-3; D is unresolved. This clonotype was sampled from a woman under 40 in good health. CDR3 region: CASSQVSGNTIYF. The CDR3 region has the DNA TGTGCCAGCAGCCAAGTTTCTGGAAACACCATATATTTT.